This TCR beta chain was captured by sequencing in a study of vaccination effects on CD4 cells after COVID-19. V was pared by 8 bases and J by 6 bases, with 28 bases between. Germline CDR1 is MRHNA and CDR2 is SNTAGT. This CDR3 region has 18 residues. Peptide-pool stimulation followed by sequencing identified expanded antigen-specific CD4+ clonotypes in the ViraFEST assay. Subsequent to a culture period of around 10 days, CD4+ T cells were isolated. Previously uninfected by SARS-CoV-2, the vaccine recipients also showed negative nucleocapsid antibodies. Measured with immunoSEQ multiplex PCR; TCRdb has only the in-frame clones, and not every one. The data show approximately 74,000 clones, with approximately 75% seen just once and about 3.2% held by the top ten. In the case of this clone: The target antigen is unknown.

The J gene is TRBJ2-2, the V gene TRBV6-4; D is tentatively TRBD1 or TRBD2 (5 bases each). The starting material was CD4+ T cells from PBMCs cultured with HCoV-NL63 spike peptides, obtained before COVID-19 vaccination. The origin of this receptor is a human donor who received a COVID-19 vaccine. CDR3 loop: CASEANGGPGPRSGELFF. The CDR3 DNA reads TGTGCCAGCGAAGCTAATGGGGGACCGGGACCTAGGTCCGGGGAGCTGTTTTTT.